This TCR beta chain is from a study of CD8 T cells in ankylosing spondylitis. Findings of the study overall: Relatively scarce in peripheral blood, disease-linked clones were CD8+. A TCR beta motif of roughly eight highly homologous variants seemed to mark ankylosing spondylitis blood. Clones tied to disease were said to be significantly enriched in matched ankylosing spondylitis synovial fluid.

Quantitative 5'-RACE was performed with molecular barcodes, and it yielded the TCR beta libraries. TCRdb fed the 5' RACE reads into MiXCR, producing one record per CDR3 protein. Of 180,000 or so distinct CDR3 sequences listed, around a tenth are singletons. V lost 3 bases and J lost 10, with 10 bases in between. CDR3 length equals 12 residues. The germline CDR1 and CDR2 sequences are ENHRY and SYGVKD. This clonotype occurred many times. The antigen remains unidentified. Sequencing input: blood, either unsorted or a sorted T cell fraction (not recorded which). This rearrangement joins TRBV10-3 to TRBJ2-1; a weak D match, TRBD2 (5 bases). This TCR derives from a male donor with ankylosing spondylitis or in good health (not recorded which). The CDR3 here is CAISEVGGEQFF. The CDR3 nucleotides are TGTGCCATCAGTGAAGTCGGCGGGGAGCAGTTCTTC.